Each of the 31 T cell receptor beta chains below was sequenced from the same sample in a study of identical twins. TCRdb re-called the 5' RACE reads with MiXCR, one entry per CDR3 protein. The sample records about 810,000 distinct CDR3 sequences, 9% to 15% being singletons. The same data also contributed to another study, on yellow fever vaccine responses in identical twins.

Sequencing used PBMCs. These receptors came from a woman aged 18-35 years in good health.

This clonotype was counted once. A much more abundant neighbour one base away suggests this may be a read error. The CDR3 protein is CASSRPGTGPGNEQLF. CDR3 nucleotide sequence: TGCGCCAGCAGCCGACCTGGGACAGGGCCGGGCAATGAGCAGCTCTTC. The chain has TRBV5-1 and TRBJ2-1; TRBD1 matches at 9 bases. Per the germline V gene, CDR1 is SGHRS and CDR2 is YFSETQ. The CDR3 loop spans 16 amino acids.

This clonotype appeared a few times. The chain links TRBV7-9 to TRBJ1-6; D ambiguous. V shed 9 bases and J shed 6 bases, with 9 bases lying between them. Per the germline V gene, CDR1 is SEHNR and CDR2 is FQNEAQ (reference sequence). The CDR3 length is 12 residues. CDR3 protein: CASTDGNSPLHF. The CDR3 DNA reads TGTGCCAGTACGGACGGTAATTCACCCCTCCACTTT.

This clonotype has more than one count but fewer than ten. The chain carries TRBV5-1 and TRBJ2-1, with D hard to call. V gave up 6 bases and J gave up 6 bases, with 16 bases separating them. The CDR3 contains 14 residues. Looked up from germline, CDR1 is SGHRS and CDR2 is YFSETQ. The CDR3: CASKVLFGTNEQFF. CDR3 DNA: TGCGCCAGCAAGGTCCTTTTCGGTACCAATGAGCAGTTCTTC.

This clonotype was recorded a few times. This chain connects TRBV20-1 to TRBJ2-2; the match to TRBD2 covers 8 bases. V trimming: 3 bases; J trimming: 8 bases; junction bases outside the gene matches: 8. Germline CDR1 and CDR2: DFQATT and SNEGSKA (reference sequence). The CDR3 sequence is 14 residues long. CDR3 bases: TGCAGTGCTAGTTTGCGGGAGGTACCGGGGGAGCTGTTTTTT. The encoded protein is CSASLREVPGELFF.

The gene calls are TRBV20-1 and TRBJ2-3, with 7 bases fitting TRBD2. The V and J ends lost 6 bases and 0 bases, in that order; junction bases with no gene match: 12. Germline assignment: CDR1 DFQATT and CDR2 SNEGSKA (reference sequence). The length of the CDR3 is 16 residues. This chain's CDR3 is CSATSRTSTSTDTQYF. Written as DNA, the CDR3 is TGCAGTGCGACCTCCCGGACTAGTACTAGCACAGATACGCAGTATTTT.

A single count supports this clonotype. The J gene is TRBJ1-2, the V gene TRBV2; 7 nucleotides line up with TRBD1. Trimming at V came to 7 bases and at J to 4 bases, leaving 6 bases not matched to a gene. Germline CDR1 SNHLY, CDR2 FYNNEI. This CDR3 has 13 amino acids. CDR3 sequence (DNA): TGTGCCAGCAAGACAGGGTTGGCCTATGGCTACACCTTC. It codes for CASKTGLAYGYTF.

V usage is TRBV6-5 and J usage is TRBJ2-4; possible D gene TRBD2, 5 bases. V lost 4 bases, J lost 8 bases, and 12 bases lay in between. From germline, CDR1 is MNHEY and CDR2 SVGAGI. The CDR3 spans 13 residues. In DNA, the CDR3 is TGTGCCAGCAGTTCGGCAGCGCGGGACATTCAGTACTTC. As protein: CASSSAARDIQYF.

Only a few counts were recorded for this clonotype. The chain employs TRBV24-1 and TRBJ1-2, with TRBD1 identical over 9 bases. The germline V gene has CDR1 KGHDR and CDR2 SFDVKD. The CDR3 is made up of 15 amino acids. The V segment lost 3 bases and the J segment 3 bases; nucleotides outside the gene matches: 4. The CDR3 here is CATSDATGGDYGYTF. Here the CDR3 DNA reads TGTGCCACCAGTGATGCGACAGGGGGAGACTATGGCTACACCTTC.

This clonotype was counted only a few times. V and J are TRBV4-1 and TRBJ2-3, with TRBD1 identical over 8 bases. V gave up 5 bases and J gave up 5 bases; unmatched junction bases: 3. The germline gives CDR1 MGHRA, CDR2 YSYEKL. The CDR3 runs 13 residues. The CDR3 spells CASSSDRGDTQYF. In nucleotides, the CDR3 is TGCGCCAGCAGCTCAGACAGGGGAGATACGCAGTATTTT.

This clonotype has just a few counts. The chain has TRBV5-1 and TRBJ1-2; D gene uncertain. V lost 0 bases and J 6 bases, leaving 12 bases between the germline ends. This CDR3 is built from 14 residues. Germline loops: CDR1 SGHRS, CDR2 YFSETQ. CDR3: CASSLVSQRDGYTF. As DNA, the CDR3 is TGCGCCAGCAGCTTGGTGTCTCAGAGAGATGGCTACACCTTC.

This clonotype was recorded a few times. This chain links TRBV5-1 with TRBJ2-5, with 7 bases that match TRBD2. Trimming cost V 4 bases and J 5 bases; bases outside gene matches: 8. The CDR3 runs 14 residues. Germline V gives CDR1 SGHRS, CDR2 YFSETQ. CDR3 DNA sequence: TGCGCCAGCAGCCTGGTTGACGGGGGGGAGACCCAGTACTTC. Its translation is CASSLVDGGETQYF.

This chain uses TRBV7-2 with TRBJ2-5; D is uncertain. The CDR3 is 14 amino acids. Germline V gene data show CDR1 as SGHTA and CDR2 as FQGNSA. Trimming took 5 bases from V and 5 from J, leaving 15 bases between them. For the CDR3, the DNA is TGTGCCAGCAGCCCCACCTCAATCCTTGAGACCCAGTACTTC. Protein sequence: CASSPTSILETQYF.

V usage is TRBV25-1 and J usage is TRBJ2-4; D is possibly TRBD1 or TRBD2 (6 bases each). V lost 3 bases, J lost 8 bases, and 14 bases lay in between. CDR3 length: 14 amino acids. CDR1 and CDR2 from the germline V gene are MGHDK and SYGVNS. CDR3 bases: TGTGCCAGCAGTGACTCTTCCGGGGGCCACATTCAGTACTTC. This encodes CASSDSSGGHIQYF.

J is TRBJ1-5 and V is TRBV5-1; 9 nucleotides align to TRBD1. This CDR3 has 14 residues. The ends lost 4 bases at V and 6 bases at J; junction bases unmatched: 5. Germline-derived CDR1 and CDR2 are SGHRS and YFSETQ. In DNA form, the CDR3 reads TGCGCCAGCAGCCCCGGGACAGGGATTCAGCCCCAGCATTTT. It codes for CASSPGTGIQPQHF. The whole variable domain, filled in from reference TRBV5-1 and TRBJ1-5, reads KAGVTQTPRYLIKTRGQQVTLSCSPISGHRSVSWYQQTPGQGLQFLFEYFSETQRNKGNFPGRFSGRQFSNSRSEMNVSTLELGDSALYLCASSPGTGIQPQHFGDGTRLSIL.

This clonotype is a singleton in its sample. The chain carries TRBV29-1 and TRBJ2-7, with 11 positions matching TRBD1. The ends lost 4 bases at V and 1 base at J; junction bases unmatched: 9. CDR3 size: 16 residues. The germline V gene has CDR1 SQVTM and CDR2 ANQGSEA. The CDR3 loop is CSVVKDGDRGSYEQYV. CDR3 nucleotide sequence: TGCAGCGTTGTTAAGGATGGGGACAGGGGGTCCTACGAGCAGTACGTC.

There are many counts of this clonotype. Here the CDR3 reads CSASLITRNGYTF. The CDR3, as DNA: TGCAGTGCTAGTTTGATCACACGGAATGGCTACACCTTC. V is TRBV20-1 and J is TRBJ1-2, with D unclear. Germline CDR1 and CDR2: DFQATT and SNEGSKA (reference sequence). Between the trimmed V and J ends, which lost 3 bases and 6 bases, there was a span of 14 bases. CDR3 length: 13 amino acids.

There are many counts of this clonotype. The V gene is TRBV20-1, the J gene TRBJ2-7; tentatively, D is TRBD1 or TRBD2 (5 bases each). V was pared by 3 bases and J by 4 bases, with 13 bases between. The germline V gene encodes CDR1 DFQATT and CDR2 SNEGSKA (reference sequence). The CDR3 consists of 13 residues. The CDR3: CSASPGTSYEQYF. The CDR3 bases are TGCAGTGCTAGCCCCGGGACCTCATACGAGCAGTACTTC.

The V call is TRBV7-2, the J call TRBJ2-7, with 9 bases identical to TRBD2. The CDR3 consists of 17 residues. The V gene end was trimmed by 2 bases and the J gene end by 6 bases; junction bases not matched to a gene: 14. Looked up from germline, CDR1 is SGHTA and CDR2 is FQGNSA. As DNA, the CDR3 is TGTGCCAGCAGCTTAAGGGTTTCTGCGGGAGGGCCCGGCGAGCAGTACTTC. Its translation: CASSLRVSAGGPGEQYF.

Ten or more counts support this clonotype. CDR3 amino acids: CASSVSNGPNEKLFF. CDR3 DNA sequence: TGTGCCAGCAGCGTTTCTAACGGGCCCAATGAAAAACTGTTTTTT. The chain employs TRBV9 and TRBJ1-4; D ambiguous. The CDR3 sequence is 15 residues long. V gave up 2 bases and J gave up 5 bases, with 13 bases separating them. Per the germline V gene, CDR1 is SGDLS and CDR2 is YYNGEE.

This clonotype came up a few times. This chain connects TRBV18 to TRBJ1-5; D is perhaps TRBD1 (5 bases). V was shortened by 3 bases and J by 6 bases, with 12 bases between the two germline ends. CDR3 length equals 14 residues. Germline values: CDR1 KGHSH, CDR2 LQKENI. CDR3 sequence: CASSPKGEGQPQHF. For the CDR3, the DNA is TGTGCCAGCTCACCTAAAGGGGAAGGTCAGCCCCAGCATTTT.

The chain uses TRBV7-2 and TRBJ2-5; 8 bases line up with TRBD1. Germline trimming cut 4 bases from V and 5 bases from J; bases unmatched to any gene: 9. Germline CDR1 and CDR2: SGHTA and FQGNSA. This CDR3 is built from 15 residues. The CDR3 coding sequence is TGTGCCAGCAGCTCTCGGACAGGGCCGGGGGAGACCCAGTACTTC. Translation gives CASSSRTGPGETQYF.

The chain is built from TRBV15 and TRBJ2-1, with D unresolved. Germline loops: CDR1 LNHNV, CDR2 YYDKDF (reference sequence). Trimming stripped 0 bases from V and 12 bases from J, with 6 bases between. There are 11 residues in the CDR3. This chain's CDR3 is CATSRDRGQFF. In DNA form, the CDR3 reads TGTGCCACCAGCAGAGATCGAGGGCAGTTCTTC.

This clonotype came up a few times. This sequence joins TRBV12-3 or TRBV12-4 and TRBJ2-3; D unclear. V lost 7 bases, J lost 5 bases, and 13 bases lay in between. The CDR3 consists of 13 residues. This chain's CDR3 is CASNSYRQDTQYF. DNA of the CDR3: TGTGCCAGCAACTCGTACCGACAAGATACGCAGTATTTT.

There are a few counts of this clonotype. The rearrangement links TRBV5-6 to TRBJ2-7, with D possibly matching TRBD2 (5 bases). This CDR3 is built from 13 residues. Germline V gene sequence: CDR1 SGHDT, CDR2 YYEEEE. With 2 bases removed from V and 4 bases from J, the gap between germline ends came to 10 bases. The CDR3 loop is CASSFGSGYEQYV. DNA of the CDR3: TGTGCCAGCAGCTTCGGCAGCGGATACGAGCAGTACGTC.

The V and J genes are TRBV2 and TRBJ2-1, with 11 nucleotides matching TRBD2. Germline V lookup: CDR1 SNHLY, CDR2 FYNNEI. The CDR3 extends over 15 amino acids. After removal of 3 bases from V and 9 bases from J, the junction contained 7 bases not matched to a gene. The CDR3: CASSENSGGAGEQFF. CDR3 bases: TGTGCCAGCAGTGAGAATAGCGGGGGGGCCGGTGAGCAGTTCTTC.

The gene calls are TRBV21-1 and TRBJ2-1; the D call of TRBD1 is as the table states it, not checked on the DNA. TRBV21-1 corresponds to a pseudogene. The CDR3 runs to 15 residues. The CDR3 loop is CASSKPDSYYNEQFF. CDR3 in DNA: TGTGCCAGCAGCAAACCGGACAGTTACTACAATGAGCAGTTCTTC.

This clonotype was recorded a few times. This chain joins TRBV2 and TRBJ2-3; TRBD2 might be the D (6 bases). The V end lost 5 bases, the J end lost 0 bases, and 12 bases lay between the germline ends. CDR1 and CDR2 (germline): SNHLY, FYNNEI. There are 15 residues in the CDR3. This CDR3 reads CASSNGGTSTDTQYF. In DNA, the CDR3 is TGTGCCAGCAGTAACGGCGGGACTAGCACAGATACGCAGTATTTT.

The V and J genes are TRBV5-1 and TRBJ2-7; D perhaps matches TRBD2 (6 bases). Germline V gene sequence: CDR1 SGHRS, CDR2 YFSETQ. V lost 4 bases and J lost 3, with 11 bases in between. This CDR3 comprises 13 residues. For the CDR3, the DNA is TGCGCCAGCAGCGTCTCGGGACTCTACGAGCAGTACTTC. It codes for CASSVSGLYEQYF.

The chain uses TRBV27 and TRBJ2-1, with TRBD1 as a possible D gene (6 bases). The CDR3 has 15 amino acids. The V end was cut by 6 bases, the J end by 3 bases, with 15 bases between. Looked up from germline, CDR1 is MNHEY and CDR2 is SMNVEV (reference sequence). The CDR3 spells CASRSGGHYYNEQFF. Here the CDR3 DNA reads TGTGCCAGCAGATCTGGGGGCCATTACTACAATGAGCAGTTCTTC.

This clonotype was observed a few times. V and J are TRBV2 and TRBJ2-1; the D call may be TRBD1 or TRBD2 (5 bases each). V gave up 5 bases and J gave up 10 bases, with 15 bases separating them. Germline V gene sequence: CDR1 SNHLY, CDR2 FYNNEI. The CDR3 has 13 residues. The CDR3 coding sequence is TGTGCCAGCAGTTCCAACCAGTGGGGGGAGCAGTTCTTC. Protein sequence: CASSSNQWGEQFF.

This clonotype came up a few times. The chain has TRBV12-3 or TRBV12-4 and TRBJ2-7, with D tentatively TRBD2 (5 bases). The CDR3 runs to 14 residues. Trimming cost V 3 bases and J 0 bases, with 9 bases left between them. The CDR3 loop reads CASSFKRSSYEQYF. CDR3 in DNA: TGTGCCAGCAGTTTTAAGCGGAGCTCCTACGAGCAGTACTTC.